This TCR beta chain was sequenced in a study of regulatory T cells in long-lasting Graves disease. About the research overall: Disease was considered persistent Graves' disease after over 5 years of antithyroid drugs (with positive TSH receptor antibodies).

Library construction for TCR beta used iRepertoire HTBI primers and Arm-PCR of CDR3 regions. In TCRdb, the multiplex PCR reads were re-called with MiXCR into one record per CDR3 protein. The sample has 390,000 or so distinct CDR3 sequences, roughly 23% seen once; the top ten hold approximately 28%. Study-wide results and limits: Researchers examined only peripheral blood and not thyroid tissue.

V lost 1 base and J lost 6; bases outside the gene matches: 11. CDR3 length equals 17 residues. The germline CDR1 and CDR2 sequences are SGHAT and FQNNGV. Points on this clonotype: The antigen is undetermined.

Stated time point: persistent/refractory GD, antithyroid drugs over 5 years with positive TRAb. After RNA was extracted from PBMCs, the TCR library was made from it. This TCR was recovered from a middle-aged woman with Graves disease. This rearrangement joins TRBV11-2 to TRBJ2-1, with TRBD2 identical over 8 bases. Here the sequenced sample was peripheral blood mononuclear cells (PBMCs), taken when the disease was refractory, from a patient treated with antithyroid drugs. The CDR3, as DNA: TGTGCCAGCAGCTTAGTGCCCACTAGCGGAGCCCCCAATGAGCAGTTCTTC. Encoded protein: CASSLVPTSGAPNEQFF.